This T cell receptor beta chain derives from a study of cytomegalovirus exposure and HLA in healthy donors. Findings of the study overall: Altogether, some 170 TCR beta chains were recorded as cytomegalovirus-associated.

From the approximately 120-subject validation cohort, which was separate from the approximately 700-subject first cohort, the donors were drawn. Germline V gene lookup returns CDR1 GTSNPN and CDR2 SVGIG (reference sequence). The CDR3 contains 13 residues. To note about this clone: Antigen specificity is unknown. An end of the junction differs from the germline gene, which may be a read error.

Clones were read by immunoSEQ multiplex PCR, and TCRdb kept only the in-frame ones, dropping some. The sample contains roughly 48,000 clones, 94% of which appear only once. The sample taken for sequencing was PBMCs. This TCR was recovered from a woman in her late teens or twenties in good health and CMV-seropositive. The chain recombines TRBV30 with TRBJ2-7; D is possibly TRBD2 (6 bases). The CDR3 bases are TGTGCCTGGAACCGCGGCGGGGCGGGTGAGGGACTTTTC. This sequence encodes CAWNRGGAGEGLF.